This passage covers 9 T cell receptor beta chains from one sample sequenced in a study of shared clonotypes between healthy human individuals. This table comes from immunoSEQ multiplex PCR, and its TCRdb copy is limited to in-frame clones, with some not included. The data contain millions of clones, more than 85% of them singletons. In the naive CD8 group, cells lacked CD45RO and were positively selected for CCR7, so terminally differentiated effector memory CD45RA+ cells were left out. Material: naive CD8+ T cells from PBMCs. The source of these receptors is a man aged 18-30 years in good health. Some clones in this sample may be carry-over from other donors' samples.

The table lists this clone with a few counts. Other DNA sequences of this sample code for an identical CDR3. This chain connects TRBV28 to TRBJ2-7, with no clear D. Germline V lookup: CDR1 MDHEN, CDR2 SYDVKM. V dropped 5 bases and J dropped 2 bases, with 4 bases sitting between them. The CDR3 consists of 11 residues. The DNA for the CDR3 is TGTGCCAGCAGTCAGACCTACGAGCAGTACTTC. Its protein product is CASSQTYEQYF.

This chain uses TRBV27 with TRBJ1-1; D is perhaps TRBD1 (6 bases). The germline V and J ends were trimmed by 8 bases and 0 bases, with 16 bases remaining between them. Germline V gene data show CDR1 as MNHEY and CDR2 as SMNVEV (reference sequence). This CDR3 is 15 amino acids long. CDR3 nucleotides: TGTGCCAGCCATGGGGGGGCACGGGTGAACACTGAAGCTTTCTTT. It codes for CASHGGARVNTEAFF.

For the CDR3, the DNA is TGTGCCGCAGGGCTCTCCTACGAGCAGTACTTC. Its protein is CAAGLSYEQYF. This chain links TRBV6-1 with TRBJ2-7; D might be TRBD1 (5 bases). This CDR3 has 11 amino acids. In germline, CDR1 is MNHNS, CDR2 SASEGT. V was clipped by 11 bases and J by 0 bases, with 8 bases between them.

The chain uses TRBV5-6 and TRBJ2-5; D may be TRBD2 (6 bases). CDR3 length: 16 residues. V was clipped by 0 bases and J by 2 bases, with 14 bases between them. Per germline, CDR1 SGHDT and CDR2 YYEEEE. The CDR3, as DNA: TGTGCCAGCAGCTTGGCCGGAGGGGCAGGGCAAGAGACCCAGTACTTC. Translated, it gives CASSLAGGAGQETQYF.

This clone showed up just once. CDR3 sequence: CASRETTGYTTEAFF. CDR3 DNA sequence: TGTGCCAGCAGGGAGACGACGGGGTACACCACTGAAGCTTTCTTT. The rearrangement joins TRBV6-5 to TRBJ1-1; D remains unclear. Trimming left V 6 bases short and J 4 bases short, with 18 bases between. The CDR3 sequence is 15 residues long. CDR1 and CDR2 (germline): MNHEY, SVGAGI.

J is TRBJ2-5 and V is TRBV12-5, with 7 bases that match TRBD2. Germline values: CDR1 LGHNT, CDR2 FRNRAP. V was pared by 5 bases and J by 5 bases, with 5 bases of the junction left unmatched. CDR3 size: 13 residues. CDR3 protein: CASGGGVLETQYF. The CDR3 region has the DNA TGTGCTAGTGGTGGGGGGGTACTGGAGACCCAGTACTTC.

This clone was counted a single time. The V gene is TRBV5-6, the J gene TRBJ2-2; D unresolved. In germline, CDR1 is SGHDT, CDR2 YYEEEE. The CDR3 spans 12 residues. The V gene lost 0 bases and the J gene lost 8 bases, with 5 bases spanning the gap. The CDR3 here is CASSLAGGELFF. The CDR3 coding sequence is TGTGCCAGCAGCTTGGCCGGAGGGGAGCTGTTTTTT.

In regard to this clone: Different DNA sequences within this sample yield the same CDR3. This chain links TRBV10-3 with TRBJ2-7, with unresolved D. The CDR3 consists of 13 residues. V lost 2 bases to trimming and J lost 0 bases, with 5 bases between them. Germline CDR1 is ENHRY and CDR2 is SYGVKD. CDR3 residues: CAISESPSYEQYF. The CDR3 coding sequence is TGTGCCATCAGTGAGAGCCCCTCCTACGAGCAGTACTTC.

The rearrangement links TRBV28 to TRBJ2-7; D call uncertain. This CDR3 comprises 13 residues. Germline assignment: CDR1 MDHEN and CDR2 SYDVKM. V was pared by 9 bases and J by 0 bases, with 12 bases between. CDR3 protein: CASCLRSSYEQYF. In DNA form, the CDR3 reads TGTGCCAGTTGCCTCAGGAGCTCCTACGAGCAGTACTTC.